The 27 T cell receptor beta chains listed next were all sequenced from one sample in a study of T cells after yellow fever vaccination. Each CDR3 protein gets one entry after TCRdb re-called the 5' RACE reads with MiXCR. This repertoire shows some 560,000 distinct CDR3 sequences, about a sixth found once; its top ten account for 17%. Sequencing used PBMCs, obtained 4 to 5 days after the first yellow fever vaccination. The receptors stem from a man between 18 and 29 years old who received the YFV17D yellow fever vaccine.

In this sample, this clonotype turned up a few times. V gene TRBV5-1 combines with J gene TRBJ1-2; D gene uncertain. The V end lost 0 bases, the J end lost 4 bases, and 13 bases lay between the germline ends. The CDR3 has 15 amino acids. Germline V gives CDR1 SGHRS, CDR2 YFSETQ. CDR3 nucleotide sequence: TGCGCCAGCAGCTTGGACGACGGGCAGAGCTATGGCTACACCTTC. Translating it yields CASSLDDGQSYGYTF.

J is TRBJ1-3 and V is TRBV4-1; D is perhaps TRBD1 (5 bases). This CDR3 spans 15 amino acids. V was trimmed by 4 bases and J by 0 bases, leaving 10 bases between them. Germline V lookup: CDR1 MGHRA, CDR2 YSYEKL. The CDR3 region has the DNA TGCGCCAGCAGCCTCATCGGGGGCTCTGGAAACACCATATATTTT. Protein sequence: CASSLIGGSGNTIYF.

This rearrangement joins TRBV20-1 to TRBJ1-5; no clear D. The V end lost 6 bases, the J end lost 4 bases, and 13 bases lay between the germline ends. This CDR3 spans 13 amino acids. Germline loops: CDR1 DFQATT, CDR2 SNEGSKA (reference sequence). The CDR3 region has the DNA TGCAGTGCAAAAGGACCTTCTAATCAGCCCCAGCATTTT. Translating it yields CSAKGPSNQPQHF.

J is TRBJ1-5 and V is TRBV7-2; TRBD1 matches at 7 bases. V shed 5 bases and J 4 bases; nucleotides not matched to a gene: 8. CDR1 SGHTA and CDR2 FQGNSA come from the germline V gene. The length of the CDR3 is 15 residues. The CDR3 loop reads CASSPTLTGNQPQHF. The CDR3 DNA reads TGTGCCAGCAGCCCAACCTTGACAGGGAATCAGCCCCAGCATTTT.

This clonotype was picked up a small number of times. The chain couples TRBV5-4 to TRBJ1-5, with D unresolved. The ends were cut back, 1 base at V and 5 bases at J, with 7 bases in the middle. The V gene's germline CDR1 is SGHNT and CDR2 YYREEE (reference sequence). The CDR3 loop spans 13 amino acids. The CDR3 loop reads CASSLFGDQPQHF. CDR3 DNA sequence: TGTGCCAGCAGCTTGTTCGGGGATCAGCCCCAGCATTTT.

This clonotype was counted many times. V is TRBV7-2 and J is TRBJ2-5, with a tentative D call TRBD1 (5 bases). Trimming removed 1 base from V and 2 bases from J, with 8 bases in between. CDR1 is SGHTA and CDR2 is FQGNSA in the germline V gene. The CDR3 is made up of 14 amino acids. CDR3 protein: CASSLDRFQETQYF. DNA for the CDR3: TGTGCCAGCAGCTTAGACAGGTTTCAAGAGACCCAGTACTTC.

This clonotype was seen more than once but under ten times. The V call is TRBV5-1, the J call TRBJ2-5, with D unclear. Per germline, CDR1 SGHRS and CDR2 YFSETQ. The CDR3 is 13 residues long. The V gene lost 0 bases and the J gene lost 2 bases, with 5 bases spanning the gap. The CDR3 nucleotides are TGCGCCAGCAGCTTGGTGCATCAAGAGACCCAGTACTTC. It specifies CASSLVHQETQYF. Supplemented by reference TRBV5-1 and TRBJ2-5, the full variable domain reads KAGVTQTPRYLIKTRGQQVTLSCSPISGHRSVSWYQQTPGQGLQFLFEYFSETQRNKGNFPGRFSGRQFSNSRSEMNVSTLELGDSALYLCASSLVHQETQYFGPGTRLLVL.

This clonotype was counted many times. The chain uses TRBV7-2 and TRBJ1-3, with a tentative D call TRBD1 (6 bases). Germline V gene data show CDR1 as SGHTA and CDR2 as FQGNSA. The CDR3 runs 14 residues. Trimming removed 5 bases from V and 4 bases from J, with 12 bases in between. CDR3 amino acids: CASSPTGRGNTIYF. The CDR3 coding sequence is TGTGCCAGCAGCCCCACAGGGAGGGGAAACACCATATATTTT.

J is TRBJ2-1 and V is TRBV6-1; D not certain. The germline V gene has CDR1 MNHNS and CDR2 SASEGT. Deletions cut 5 bases from V and 0 bases from J, with 8 bases between. The CDR3 sequence is 14 residues long. CDR3 in amino acids: CASSRVNSYNEQFF. For the CDR3, the DNA is TGTGCCAGCAGTCGGGTCAACTCCTACAATGAGCAGTTCTTC.

About this clonotype itself: Relative to the germline gene, one junction end is altered; a read error may explain this. This chain links TRBV5-5 with TRBJ2-1; possible D gene TRBD2, 5 bases. Germline V gene sequence: CDR1 SGHKS, CDR2 YYEKEE (reference sequence). The CDR3 is 14 residues long. DNA for the CDR3: TGTGCCGGCAGCTTGGGAGAGTCCTACAATGAGCAGTTCTTC. Protein: CAGSLGESYNEQFF.

The chain joins TRBV7-9 to TRBJ2-3, with unresolved D. This CDR3 is built from 14 residues. Trimming removed 6 bases from V and 6 bases from J, with 16 bases in between. Per the germline V gene, CDR1 is SEHNR and CDR2 is FQNEAQ (reference sequence). This CDR3 reads CASRASWGSDTQYF. The CDR3, as DNA: TGTGCCAGCAGGGCGTCCTGGGGTTCGGATACGCAGTATTTT. The full variable domain, completed using reference TRBV7-9 and TRBJ2-3, is DTGVSQNPRHKITKRGQNVTFRCDPISEHNRLYWYRQTLGQGPEFLTYFQNEAQLEKSRLLSDRFSAERPKGSFSTLEIQRTEQGDSAMYLCASRASWGSDTQYFGPGTRLTVL.

This clonotype was found a few times. V gene TRBV6-2 or TRBV6-3 combines with J gene TRBJ2-1; 16 bases agree with TRBD2. Germline values: CDR1 MNHEY, CDR2 SVGEGT. There are 21 residues in the CDR3. Trimming removed 2 bases from V and 0 bases from J; junction bases left unmatched: 10. The CDR3 DNA is TGTGCCAGCAGTTACCCGGGGACTAGCGGGGGGGAATATACCTCCTACAATGAGCAGTTCTTC. This encodes CASSYPGTSGGEYTSYNEQFF.

The sample holds a few counts of this clonotype. J is TRBJ2-7 and V is TRBV7-9; D tentatively reads TRBD1 or TRBD2 (5 bases each). CDR1 and CDR2 from the germline V gene are SEHNR and FQNEAQ (reference sequence). The V and J ends lost 3 bases and 1 base respectively, with 16 bases between them. The CDR3 has 16 residues. The CDR3 sequence is CASSFSGTVGSYEQYF. CDR3 sequence (DNA): TGTGCCAGCAGCTTTAGTGGGACGGTCGGGTCCTACGAGCAGTACTTC.

The chain joins TRBV6-2 or TRBV6-3 to TRBJ1-5; D is undetermined. The CDR3 has 16 residues. Deletions cut 3 bases from V and 0 bases from J, with 12 bases between. Germline V gene sequence: CDR1 MNHEY, CDR2 SVGEGT. CDR3 bases: TGTGCCAGCAGTTATGCTGGCTATTCTAGCAATCAGCCCCAGCATTTT. As protein: CASSYAGYSSNQPQHF.

This clonotype turned up a few times. This chain uses TRBV2 with TRBJ1-4; TRBD1 agrees at 8 bases. CDR1 and CDR2 from the germline V gene are SNHLY and FYNNEI. Trimming removed 8 bases from V and 8 bases from J; junction bases left unmatched: 10. The CDR3 length is 14 residues. The DNA for the CDR3 is TGTGCCAGCGGCGCAGGGGGCGGAGACGAAAAACTGTTTTTT. This sequence encodes CASGAGGGDEKLFF. The full variable domain, its missing parts supplied by reference TRBV2 and TRBJ1-4, is EPEVTQTPSHQVTQMGQEVILRCVPISNHLYFYWYRQILGQKVEFLVSFYNNEISEKSEIFDDQFSVERPDGSNFTLKIRSTKLEDSAMYFCASGAGGGDEKLFFGSGTQLSVL.

The chain recombines TRBV7-9 with TRBJ2-3; D possibly corresponds to TRBD1 (5 bases). The germline V gene encodes CDR1 SEHNR and CDR2 FQNEAQ (reference sequence). This CDR3 has 17 amino acids. The V gene lost 4 bases and the J gene lost 2 bases, with 19 bases spanning the gap. The CDR3, as DNA: TGTGCCAGCAGCTCTAGGGGTGACACCCCCTACACAGATACGCAGTATTTT. Its protein is CASSSRGDTPYTDTQYF.

This clonotype was recorded a few times. This sequence joins TRBV24-1 and TRBJ1-1, with TRBD1 matching 7 bases. Germline V gene lookup returns CDR1 KGHDR and CDR2 SFDVKD. The CDR3 runs 13 residues. The V gene end was trimmed by 1 base and the J gene end by 5 bases; junction bases not matched to a gene: 0. The CDR3 loop is CATSDLQGTEAFF. The CDR3 DNA is TGTGCCACCAGTGATTTACAGGGGACTGAAGCTTTCTTT.

This clonotype was recorded many times. The V and J genes are TRBV12-3 or TRBV12-4 and TRBJ2-2, with 9 bases fitting TRBD1. The CDR3 sequence is 17 residues long. Losses at the gene ends were 7 bases for V and 6 bases for J; bases not matched to a gene: 15. CDR3 sequence reads: CASTFSPGTGYPGELFF. The CDR3 region has the DNA TGTGCCAGCACCTTCAGCCCCGGGACAGGGTACCCCGGGGAGCTGTTTTTT.

V usage is TRBV7-8 and J usage is TRBJ2-1; D gene ambiguous. With 5 bases removed from V and 3 bases from J, the gap between germline ends came to 11 bases. CDR3 length: 14 residues. Germline V gene sequence: CDR1 SGHVS, CDR2 FQNEAQ. The CDR3 nucleotides are TGTGCCAGCAGCGCTATGGGGATCTACAATGAGCAGTTCTTC. Its translation: CASSAMGIYNEQFF.

This clonotype appeared once. The V gene is TRBV6-2 or TRBV6-3, the J gene TRBJ2-5, with 10 bases matching TRBD2. Germline-derived CDR1 and CDR2 are MNHEY and SVGEGT. Trimming at V came to 2 bases and at J to 8 bases, leaving 26 bases not matched to a gene. This CDR3 spans 21 amino acids. CDR3 sequence reads: CASSYPGPGVAGGRGVETQYF. As DNA, the CDR3 is TGTGCCAGCAGTTACCCCGGCCCGGGCGTAGCGGGGGGACGAGGGGTGGAAACCCAGTACTTC.

The chain employs TRBV6-1 and TRBJ2-3, with 8 bases matching TRBD1. Trimming cost V 4 bases and J 3 bases; bases outside gene matches: 3. This CDR3 region has 14 residues. CDR1 is MNHNS and CDR2 is SASEGT in the germline V gene. The CDR3 here is CASSGQGITDTQYF. The CDR3 DNA is TGTGCCAGCAGTGGACAGGGGATAACAGATACGCAGTATTTT.

This clonotype was counted only a few times. This chain joins TRBV5-1 and TRBJ1-1, with 9 positions matching TRBD1. The ends lost 0 bases at V and 5 bases at J; junction bases unmatched: 17. There are 19 residues in the CDR3. Germline-derived CDR1 and CDR2 are SGHRS and YFSETQ. This chain's CDR3 is CASSLGLSGQGWFSTEAFF. The CDR3 coding sequence is TGCGCCAGCAGCTTGGGATTATCGGGACAGGGTTGGTTTAGTACTGAAGCTTTCTTT.

J is TRBJ2-5 and V is TRBV6-1; 7 nucleotides match TRBD2. V lost 10 bases, J lost 1 base, and 9 bases stayed unmatched. CDR3 size: 14 residues. Germline V gives CDR1 MNHNS, CDR2 SASEGT. The CDR3: CAIRVGGGQETQYF. The DNA for the CDR3 is TGTGCCATTAGAGTGGGGGGGGGCCAAGAGACCCAGTACTTC.

This clonotype was seen only a few times. The chain combines TRBV6-5 with TRBJ2-7, with a tentative D call TRBD2 (6 bases). CDR3 length equals 15 residues. Germline V gives CDR1 MNHEY, CDR2 SVGAGI. Trimming took 2 bases from V and 7 from J, leaving 18 bases between them. The CDR3 DNA reads as TGTGCCAGCAGTTACAGCTCGACGGGAGAGGGAGAGCAGTACTTC. This gives the protein CASSYSSTGEGEQYF.

This clonotype was counted many times. The rearrangement uses TRBV4-2 and TRBJ1-5; D possibly corresponds to TRBD1 (6 bases). CDR1 is LGHNA, CDR2 YNFKEQ, per germline. CDR3 length equals 13 residues. Trimming shortened V by 0 bases and J by 6 bases, and 6 bases separated the two germline ends. In DNA form, the CDR3 reads TGTGCCAGCAGCCAAGAGGGGGCTCAGCCCCAGCATTTT. Amino acids: CASSQEGAQPQHF.

This clonotype was observed at least ten times. The chain recombines TRBV5-4 with TRBJ1-2, with no clear D. The CDR3 runs to 13 residues. Deletions cut 4 bases from V and 6 bases from J, with 13 bases between. CDR1 is SGHNT, CDR2 YYREEE, per germline (reference sequence). The CDR3 DNA follows: TGTGCCAGCAGCGGCCGTCAAGCCGATGGCTACACCTTC. Translating it yields CASSGRQADGYTF.

This clonotype was observed a few times. The V gene is TRBV5-1, the J gene TRBJ2-3; 7 positions match TRBD1. The CDR3 sequence is 15 residues long. The junction had 11 bases not matched to a gene; V was cut back by 7 bases and J by 3 bases. Germline values: CDR1 SGHRS, CDR2 YFSETQ. In DNA, the CDR3 is TGCGCCAGCGGCTACTACAGGGGTGGGACAGATACGCAGTATTTT. This translates into CASGYYRGGTDTQYF.